The entry that follows covers one T cell receptor (beta chain) sequence. The antigen remains unidentified. Through MiXCR, TCRdb re-clonotyped the PCR reads. This sample yields roughly 48,000 clones, of which approximately 17% are seen a single time; approximately 3.1% belongs to the top ten. Prior to thyroid surgery, none of the patients had received any treatment. This sample is drawn from a study of metastatic and nonmetastatic thyroid tumors. The germline V gene has CDR1 LNHDA and CDR2 SQIVND (reference sequence). The CDR3 extends over 15 amino acids. Trimming stripped 3 bases from V and 2 bases from J, with 10 bases between. Study-wide points: Versus benign nodules, malignant thyroid tumors reportedly had significantly higher TCR beta diversity, in blood and tumor.

The sample taken for sequencing was blood. The receptor was derived from a female donor with papillary thyroid cancer or a benign thyroid nodule (not recorded which). Some clones in this sample may be carry-over from other donors' samples. This chain uses TRBV19 with TRBJ2-2; tentatively, D is TRBD2 (5 bases). The CDR3 is CASSMELVNTGELFF. The CDR3 nucleotides are TGTGCCAGTAGTATGGAACTAGTTAACACCGGGGAGCTGTTTTTT. The entire variable domain, with the rest obtained from reference TRBV19 and TRBJ2-2, is as follows: DGGITQSPKYLFRKEGQNVTLSCEQNLNHDAMYWYRQDPGQGLRLIYYSQIVNDFQKGDIAEGYSVSREKKESFPLTVTSAQKNPTAFYLCASSMELVNTGELFFGEGSRLTVL.